The 25 T cell receptor beta chains below come from one sample, sequenced in a study of patients and donors after allogeneic stem cell transplantation. TCRdb analysed the RT-PCR reads with MiXCR anew, one entry per CDR3 protein. This table holds 100,000 to 130,000 distinct CDR3 sequences, approximately 40% found once. The sample taken for sequencing was blood, either unsorted or a sorted T cell fraction (not recorded which). These receptors were taken from a human donor who was either an allogeneic HSCT recipient or a stem cell or donor lymphocyte infusion donor (not recorded which). It is not recorded whose cells these are; they may come from a transplant donor.

The gene calls are TRBV20-1 and TRBJ2-5, with D perhaps given as TRBD1 or TRBD2 (5 bases each). The CDR3 is 13 residues long. CDR1 is DFQATT, CDR2 SNEGSKA, per germline (reference sequence). Trimming cost V 5 bases and J 5 bases, with 15 bases left between them. The CDR3 spells CSALGRLGETQYF. The CDR3 nucleotides are TGCAGTGCTCTGGGACGTTTGGGGGAGACCCAGTACTTC.

A few counts support this clonotype. The rearrangement joins TRBV9 to TRBJ2-3; D is perhaps TRBD1 or TRBD2 (6 bases each). The ends were cut back, 0 bases at V and 2 bases at J, with 10 bases in the middle. This CDR3 contains 15 residues. From germline, CDR1 is SGDLS and CDR2 YYNGEE. CDR3 sequence reads: CASSVGGGTTDTQYF. The CDR3 DNA reads TGTGCCAGCAGCGTAGGAGGGGGGACCACAGATACGCAGTATTTT. Combining the CDR3 with reference TRBV9 and TRBJ2-3 gives the whole variable domain DSGVTQTPKHLITATGQRVTLRCSPRSGDLSVYWYQQSLDQGLQFLIQYYNGEERAKGNILERFSAQQFPDLHSELNLSSLELGDSALYFCASSVGGGTTDTQYFGPGTRLTVL.

V usage is TRBV24-1 and J usage is TRBJ2-5; the D gene is possibly TRBD1 (6 bases). The CDR3 loop spans 14 amino acids. Trimming pared 3 bases from V and 4 bases from J, leaving 11 bases between. Germline values: CDR1 KGHDR, CDR2 SFDVKD. The CDR3 loop reads CATSDPTGLETQYF. In nucleotides, the CDR3 is TGTGCCACCAGTGATCCCACAGGGCTAGAGACCCAGTACTTC.

There are a few counts of this clonotype. The rearrangement links TRBV20-1 to TRBJ1-1; D ambiguous. Germline-derived CDR1 and CDR2 are DFQATT and SNEGSKA (reference sequence). Trimming stripped 5 bases from V and 1 base from J, with 5 bases between. This CDR3 is built from 11 residues. This CDR3 is CSAPRNTEAFF. The CDR3 DNA reads TGCAGTGCTCCACGGAACACTGAAGCTTTCTTT.

This clonotype has a count of ten or more. This chain links TRBV20-1 with TRBJ1-4; unclear D gene. V was pared by 3 bases and J by 8 bases, with 10 bases between. There are 12 residues in the CDR3. CDR1 and CDR2 (germline): DFQATT, SNEGSKA (reference sequence). The CDR3 coding sequence is TGCAGTGCTAGGGGCGGGATCGAAAAACTGTTTTTT. Protein: CSARGGIEKLFF.

This chain joins TRBV5-1 and TRBJ2-4; no firm D call. V lost 2 bases and J 6 bases, leaving 9 bases between the germline ends. Germline assignment: CDR1 SGHRS and CDR2 YFSETQ. The CDR3 loop spans 13 amino acids. CDR3: CASSFGGLNIQYF. CDR3 in DNA: TGCGCCAGCAGCTTCGGCGGCCTAAACATTCAGTACTTC.

The V gene is TRBV12-3 or TRBV12-4, the J gene TRBJ1-5; 7 nucleotides line up with TRBD1. CDR3 length: 14 residues. The J segment lost 7 bases and the V segment lost 6 bases, leaving 9 bases of the junction unmatched. The CDR3 nucleotides are TGTGCCAGCAGCCTAGACAGGGTAGGACAGCCCCAGCATTTT. This sequence encodes CASSLDRVGQPQHF.

The V gene is TRBV19, the J gene TRBJ2-1, with 7 bases fitting TRBD1. Germline trimming cut 4 bases from V and 7 bases from J; bases unmatched to any gene: 7. Germline V lookup: CDR1 LNHDA, CDR2 SQIVND (reference sequence). The CDR3 contains 14 residues. The CDR3 region is CASSKRQGRNEQFF. The CDR3 DNA reads as TGTGCCAGTAGTAAAAGACAGGGAAGGAATGAGCAGTTCTTC.

The chain joins TRBV6-6 to TRBJ1-1; D is uncertain. The CDR3 contains 13 residues. Germline lookup yields CDR1 MNHNY and CDR2 SVGAGI (reference sequence). V was trimmed by 5 bases and J by 6 bases, leaving 13 bases between them. The CDR3 loop is CASSPRWAAEAFF. CDR3 DNA sequence: TGTGCCAGCAGTCCGCGGTGGGCCGCTGAAGCTTTCTTT.

This chain links TRBV20-1 with TRBJ2-2; D unclear. The CDR3 totals 13 residues. The germline V gene encodes CDR1 DFQATT and CDR2 SNEGSKA (reference sequence). The V gene lost 1 base and the J gene lost 3 bases, with 6 bases spanning the gap. CDR3 sequence: CSARVMYTGELFF. The CDR3 DNA reads TGCAGTGCTAGAGTCATGTACACCGGGGAGCTGTTTTTT.

The genes are TRBV28 and TRBJ1-4; D is perhaps TRBD1 (5 bases). Germline CDR1 reads MDHEN; CDR2 reads SYDVKM. The CDR3 has 15 residues. V gave up 6 bases and J gave up 6 bases, with 17 bases separating them. In DNA, the CDR3 is TGTGCCAGCAGAAGTGGACACCATCCCGATGAAAAACTGTTTTTT. It encodes CASRSGHHPDEKLFF.

This rearrangement joins TRBV12-3 or TRBV12-4 to TRBJ2-3; 7 bases align to TRBD1. With V trimmed by 2 bases and J by 5 bases, 4 bases remained unmatched. The CDR3 has 14 amino acids. CDR3 sequence (DNA): TGTGCCAGCAGTTTACAGGGGGAAGGAGATACGCAGTATTTT. This translates into CASSLQGEGDTQYF.

The V gene is TRBV29-1, the J gene TRBJ2-2, with D unresolved. Trimming pared 4 bases from V and 0 bases from J, leaving 9 bases between. The CDR3 covers 14 residues. The V gene's germline CDR1 is SQVTM and CDR2 ANQGSEA. CDR3 in amino acids: CSVVGDANTGELFF. The CDR3 coding sequence is TGCAGCGTTGTTGGGGATGCGAACACCGGGGAGCTGTTTTTT.

V usage is TRBV24-1 and J usage is TRBJ2-1; D gene unclear. V lost 1 base and J 7 bases, leaving 13 bases between the germline ends. The germline gives CDR1 KGHDR, CDR2 SFDVKD. The CDR3 sequence is 15 residues long. The CDR3: CATSDFWAGGNEQFF. The CDR3 nucleotides are TGTGCCACCAGTGATTTTTGGGCAGGCGGAAATGAGCAGTTCTTC.

The chain links TRBV4-3 to TRBJ2-7, with TRBD2 identical over 10 bases. V trimming: 3 bases; J trimming: 0 bases; junction bases outside the gene matches: 2. CDR1 and CDR2 (germline): LGHNA, YSLEER. This CDR3 has 15 residues. DNA of the CDR3: TGCGCCAGCAGCCAGTCTAGCGGGAGCTCCTACGAGCAGTACTTC. It encodes CASSQSSGSSYEQYF.

This clonotype turned up a few times. The chain carries TRBV6-6 and TRBJ1-3; 12 nucleotides agree with TRBD1. The V gene's germline CDR1 is MNHNY and CDR2 SVGAGI (reference sequence). There are 16 residues in the CDR3. Losses at the gene ends were 5 bases for V and 3 bases for J; bases not matched to a gene: 5. The CDR3 sequence is CASSHRDRGLGNTIYF. The CDR3 coding sequence is TGTGCCAGCAGTCACCGGGACAGGGGGCTTGGAAACACCATATATTTT.

This chain joins TRBV12-3 or TRBV12-4 and TRBJ1-3; 9 nucleotides match TRBD1. The CDR3 is 16 residues long. With 3 bases clipped from V and 3 bases from J, the junction kept 6 bases outside the gene matches. CDR3 sequence reads: CASSFKGQGGGNTIYF. CDR3 coding DNA: TGTGCCAGCAGTTTCAAGGGACAGGGCGGTGGAAACACCATATATTTT.

This clonotype turned up a few times. The chain carries TRBV4-1 and TRBJ1-5; D unclear. V lost 0 bases to trimming and J lost 3 bases, with 12 bases between them. This CDR3 is built from 16 residues. Germline V gene sequence: CDR1 MGHRA, CDR2 YSYEKL. The CDR3 DNA sequence: TGCGCCAGCAGCCAAGATAACTCGCTCTCCAATCAGCCCCAGCATTTT. This encodes CASSQDNSLSNQPQHF.

The sample holds a few counts of this clonotype. The chain recombines TRBV7-2 with TRBJ1-1; D uncertain. The CDR3 totals 12 residues. V shed 5 bases and J shed 2 bases, with 6 bases lying between them. Germline CDR1 is SGHTA and CDR2 is FQGNSA. The CDR3 bases are TGTGCCAGCAGCACGGTTAACACTGAAGCTTTCTTT. Protein product: CASSTVNTEAFF.

This clonotype appeared a few times. Compared with germline, one end of the junction differs, possibly owing to a read error. The chain couples TRBV12-3 or TRBV12-4 to TRBJ2-5; D is unclear. The CDR3 covers 13 residues. The CDR3 DNA is TGTGCCAGCAGCTTAGACCGAAAAGAGACCCAGTACTTC. Residues: CASSLDRKETQYF.

This clonotype appeared a few times. The V and J genes are TRBV12-3 or TRBV12-4 and TRBJ1-2, with 9 bases fitting TRBD1. V shed 6 bases and J 8 bases; nucleotides not matched to a gene: 7. CDR3 length: 13 amino acids. CDR3 nucleotides: TGTGCCAGCAGCGTACAGGGGGCGAAAGGCTACACCTTC. Translating gives CASSVQGAKGYTF.

Here the CDR3 DNA reads TGCGCCAGCAGCCAAGAGGACAGGGGCAAGGACGAGCAGTACTTC. Translation gives CASSQEDRGKDEQYF. The chain carries TRBV4-3 and TRBJ2-7; TRBD1 matches at 9 bases. The CDR3 sequence is 15 residues long. Looked up from germline, CDR1 is LGHNA and CDR2 is YSLEER. J gave up 5 bases and V 0 bases, and 5 bases lay outside the gene matches.

The rearrangement links TRBV18 to TRBJ2-3; D remains unclear. This CDR3 region has 16 residues. Looked up from germline, CDR1 is KGHSH and CDR2 is LQKENI. V was clipped by 1 base and J by 2 bases, with 13 bases between them. DNA for the CDR3: TGTGCCAGCTCACCACAGGCAGCTCCCCTCACAGATACGCAGTATTTT. The encoded protein is CASSPQAAPLTDTQYF. Variable domain in full (rest from reference TRBV18 and TRBJ2-3): NAGVMQNPRHLVRRRGQEARLRCSPMKGHSHVYWYRQLPEEGLKFMVYLQKENIIDESGMPKERFSAEFPKEGPSILRIQQVVRGDSAAYFCASSPQAAPLTDTQYFGPGTRLTVL.

This clonotype has at least ten counts. The CDR3 loop is CASSLTGNTEAFF. The CDR3 coding sequence is TGTGCCAGCAGTCTGACGGGGAACACTGAAGCTTTCTTT. The chain uses TRBV7-3 and TRBJ1-1; D unresolved. The CDR3 runs to 13 residues. Germline CDR1 is SGHTA and CDR2 is FQGTGA. V was trimmed by 6 bases and J by 1 base, leaving 9 bases between them.

The rearrangement links TRBV2 to TRBJ1-1, with D uncertain. The CDR3 spans 16 residues. Trimming removed 3 bases at V and 1 base at J, with 15 bases between. Germline loops: CDR1 SNHLY, CDR2 FYNNEI. The CDR3 spells CASSDRAEWRNTEAFF. CDR3 nucleotides: TGTGCCAGCAGTGATCGGGCAGAATGGCGGAACACTGAAGCTTTCTTT.